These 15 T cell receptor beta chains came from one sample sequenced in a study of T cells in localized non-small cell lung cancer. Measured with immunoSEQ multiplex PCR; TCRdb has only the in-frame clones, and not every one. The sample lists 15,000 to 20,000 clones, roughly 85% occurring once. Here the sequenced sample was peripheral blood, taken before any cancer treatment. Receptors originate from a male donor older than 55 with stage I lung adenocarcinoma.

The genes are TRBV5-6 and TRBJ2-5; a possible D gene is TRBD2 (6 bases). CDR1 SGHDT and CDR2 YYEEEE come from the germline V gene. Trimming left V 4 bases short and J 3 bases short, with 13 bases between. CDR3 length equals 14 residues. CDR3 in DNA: TGTGCCAGCAGCCTGGAGGGCAGGGAAGAGACCCAGTACTTC. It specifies CASSLEGREETQYF.

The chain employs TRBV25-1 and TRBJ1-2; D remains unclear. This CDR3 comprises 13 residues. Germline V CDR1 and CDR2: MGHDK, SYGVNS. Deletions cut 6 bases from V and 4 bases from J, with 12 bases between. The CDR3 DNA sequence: TGTGCCAGCAGCCGGGAATCCATCTATGGCTACACCTTC. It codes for CASSRESIYGYTF.

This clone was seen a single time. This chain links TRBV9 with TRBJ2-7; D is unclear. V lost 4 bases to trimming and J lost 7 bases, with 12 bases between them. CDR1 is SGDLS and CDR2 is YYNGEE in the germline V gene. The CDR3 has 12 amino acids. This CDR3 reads CASSTALGEQYF. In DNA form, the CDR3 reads TGTGCCAGCAGCACCGCTCTGGGGGAGCAGTACTTC.

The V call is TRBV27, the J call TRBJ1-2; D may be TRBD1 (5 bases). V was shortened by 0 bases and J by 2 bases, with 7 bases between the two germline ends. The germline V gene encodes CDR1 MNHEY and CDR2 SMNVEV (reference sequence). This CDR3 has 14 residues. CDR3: CASSLSRENYGYTF. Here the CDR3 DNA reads TGTGCCAGCAGTTTATCCAGGGAAAACTATGGCTACACCTTC.

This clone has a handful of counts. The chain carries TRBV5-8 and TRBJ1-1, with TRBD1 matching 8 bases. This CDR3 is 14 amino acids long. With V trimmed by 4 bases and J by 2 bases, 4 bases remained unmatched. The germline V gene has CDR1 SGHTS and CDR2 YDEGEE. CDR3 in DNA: TGTGCCAGCAGCAAAGACAGGGGTAACACTGAAGCTTTCTTT. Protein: CASSKDRGNTEAFF.

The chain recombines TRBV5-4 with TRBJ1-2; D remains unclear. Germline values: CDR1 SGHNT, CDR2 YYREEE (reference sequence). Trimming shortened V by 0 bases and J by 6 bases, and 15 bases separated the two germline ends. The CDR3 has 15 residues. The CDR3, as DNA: TGTGCCAGCAGCTTGGTAACCCGGGCCGGGGATGGCTACACCTTC. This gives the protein CASSLVTRAGDGYTF.

The CDR3 reads CASSGGRETQYF. CDR3 DNA: TGTGCCAGTAGTGGCGGGAGAGAGACCCAGTACTTC. The genes are TRBV19 and TRBJ2-5, with 7 bases matching TRBD2. Unmatched junction bases numbered 1, after V lost 5 bases and J lost 4 bases. Germline CDR1 and CDR2: LNHDA and SQIVND (reference sequence). This CDR3 has 12 amino acids.

CDR3 amino acids: CASSSRDPGELFF. The CDR3 DNA reads as TGTGCCAGCAGCTCCAGGGATCCCGGGGAGCTGTTTTTT. V gene TRBV11-3 combines with J gene TRBJ2-2; D possibly corresponds to TRBD1 (5 bases). Germline CDR1 and CDR2: SGHNT and YENEEA. CDR3 length: 13 residues. V dropped 4 bases and J dropped 6 bases, with 9 bases sitting between them.

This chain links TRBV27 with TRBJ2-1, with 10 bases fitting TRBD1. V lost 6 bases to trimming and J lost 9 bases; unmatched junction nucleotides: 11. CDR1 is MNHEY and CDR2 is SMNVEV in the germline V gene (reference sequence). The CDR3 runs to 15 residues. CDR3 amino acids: CASSRGDRGRGEQFF. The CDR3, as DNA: TGTGCCAGCAGCCGGGGAGACAGGGGGCGAGGTGAGCAGTTCTTC.

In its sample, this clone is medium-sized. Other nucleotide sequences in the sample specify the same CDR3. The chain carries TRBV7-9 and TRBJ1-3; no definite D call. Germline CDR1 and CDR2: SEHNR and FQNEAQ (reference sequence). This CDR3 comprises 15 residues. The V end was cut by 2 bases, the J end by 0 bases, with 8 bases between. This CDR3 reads CASSLHGASGNTIYF. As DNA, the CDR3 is TGTGCCAGCAGCTTACATGGCGCCTCTGGAAACACCATATATTTT. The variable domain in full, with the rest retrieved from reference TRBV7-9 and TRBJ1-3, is DTGVSQNPRHKITKRGQNVTFRCDPISEHNRLYWYRQTLGQGPEFLTYFQNEAQLEKSRLLSDRFSAERPKGSFSTLEIQRTEQGDSAMYLCASSLHGASGNTIYFGEGSWLTVV.

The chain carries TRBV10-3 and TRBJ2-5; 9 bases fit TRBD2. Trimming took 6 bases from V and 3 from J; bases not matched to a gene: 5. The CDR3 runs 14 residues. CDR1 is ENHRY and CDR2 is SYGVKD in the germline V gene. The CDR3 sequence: CAIRRVAGEETQYF. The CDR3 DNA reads TGTGCCATCAGGAGGGTAGCGGGAGAAGAGACCCAGTACTTC.

DNA of the CDR3: TGTGCCAGCAGTTTAGGGACCCCAAATGAAAAACTGTTTTTT. Encoded protein: CASSLGTPNEKLFF. This chain links TRBV28 with TRBJ1-4; a possible D gene is TRBD1 (5 bases). Germline values: CDR1 MDHEN, CDR2 SYDVKM. The CDR3 runs to 14 residues. V dropped 2 bases and J dropped 5 bases, with 9 bases sitting between them. Full variable domain (remainder filled in from reference TRBV28 and TRBJ1-4): DVKVTQSSRYLVKRTGEKVFLECVQDMDHENMFWYRQDPGLGLRLIYFSYDVKMKEKGDIPEGYSVSREKKERFSLILESASTNQTSMYLCASSLGTPNEKLFFGSGTQLSVL.

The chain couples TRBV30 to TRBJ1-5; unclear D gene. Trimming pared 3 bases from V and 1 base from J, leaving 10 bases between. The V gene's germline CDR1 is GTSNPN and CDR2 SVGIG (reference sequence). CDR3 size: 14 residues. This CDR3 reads CAWSPGSSNQPQHF. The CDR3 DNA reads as TGTGCCTGGAGCCCGGGATCGAGCAATCAGCCCCAGCATTTT.

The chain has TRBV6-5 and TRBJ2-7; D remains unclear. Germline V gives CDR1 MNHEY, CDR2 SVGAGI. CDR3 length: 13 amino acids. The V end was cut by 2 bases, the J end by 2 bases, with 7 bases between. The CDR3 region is CASSYRPPYEQYF. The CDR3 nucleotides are TGTGCCAGCAGTTACCGTCCCCCCTACGAGCAGTACTTC.

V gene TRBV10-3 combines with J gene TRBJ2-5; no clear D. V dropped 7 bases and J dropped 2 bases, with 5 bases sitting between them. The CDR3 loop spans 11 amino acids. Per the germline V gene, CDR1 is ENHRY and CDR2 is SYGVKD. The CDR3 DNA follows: TGTGCCATCACACGACAAGAGACCCAGTACTTC. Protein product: CAITRQETQYF.